This is a list of T cell receptor beta chains from one sample in a study of spatial heterogeneity in lung cancer. From the 5' RACE reads, TCRdb called clonotypes with MiXCR, one entry per CDR3 protein. The sample includes around 9,700 distinct CDR3 sequences, 6.5% to 9.5% of them seen just once. This material consisted of lung tumor tissue, taken at surgery. These receptors were taken from a male donor with early-stage non-small cell lung cancer. The conserved cysteine and the conserved F or W are not part of the CDR3 here.

TRBJ2-3,TRBV20-1,10,SARGAGATQY
TRBJ2-5,TRBV5-1,11,ASSPGGDETQY
TRBJ2-3,TRBV14,11,ASSQMAADTQY
TRBJ2-1,TRBV29-1,11,SVEVAQDNEQF
TRBJ1-1,TRBV2,12,ASSEPAGARTAF
TRBJ2-7,TRBV28,11,ASSFQLTDQQY
TRBJ2-7,TRBV6-2/TRBV6-3,12,ASSWDSYPWEQY
TRBJ1-6,TRBV18,11,ASSPGGDSPLH
TRBJ2-7,TRBV11-2,10,ASSAYRDRVY
TRBJ2-7,TRBV11-2,10,ASTLWSREQY
TRBJ1-5,TRBV19,11,ASSEAGNQPQH
TRBJ2-7,TRBV7-2,11,ASSWDRSYEQY
TRBJ1-4,TRBV4-2,13,ASSQGRADNEKLF
TRBJ1-5,TRBV3-1,11,ASSQFRNQPQH
TRBJ2-5,TRBV29-1,9,SVEVGETQY
TRBJ2-2,TRBV20-1,12,SAPGGEWAGELF
TRBJ1-2,TRBV29-1,12,SVEGGRQVYGYT
TRBJ1-1,TRBV2,12,ASSVEGGGTEAF
TRBJ2-1,TRBV7-6,13,ASSATSGRSNEQF
TRBJ2-7,TRBV18,10,ASSPSGREEV
TRBJ2-7,TRBV9,11,ASSAGFSYEQY
TRBJ2-5,TRBV6-1,11,ASTNRIQETQY
TRBJ2-5,TRBV6-1,12,ATESRAGEETQY
TRBJ2-2,TRBV3-1,12,ASAGQGYTGELF
TRBJ1-1,TRBV4-1,13,ASSHLQGPNTEAF
TRBJ2-4,TRBV20-1,11,SPTTRQGGIQY
TRBJ2-3,TRBV11-3,16,ASSLTIPGQGSTDTQY
TRBJ2-1,TRBV7-2,11,ANSGRAGNEQF
TRBJ2-5,TRBV9,11,ASSVAGPETQY
TRBJ2-7,TRBV27,13,ASSSFFTSAYEQY
TRBJ2-3,TRBV19,13,ASSKLAGGTDTQY
TRBJ1-5,TRBV28,12,ASSVTGDNQPQH
TRBJ2-5,TRBV29-1,8,SVSSETQY
TRBJ2-1,TRBV7-9,10,ATSGVIYEQF
TRBJ1-2,TRBV4-1,17,ASSPIFQTHFRKDYGYT
TRBJ1-5,TRBV12-3/TRBV12-4,13,ASSRNLPGDQPQH
TRBJ2-2,TRBV5-6,15,ASSLSHGQGYGGELF
TRBJ1-1,TRBV6-6,11,ASNQMRNTEAF
TRBJ2-7,TRBV29-1,11,SVVLYSSYEQY
TRBJ2-7,TRBV7-9,12,ASSLAGTLYEQY
TRBJ1-5,TRBV6-6,12,ASRPAGSNQPQH
TRBJ2-7,TRBV11-2,14,ASSLGSPRDSYEQY
TRBJ2-2,TRBV7-2,12,ASLRDQNTGELF
TRBJ1-2,TRBV10-1,9,ASSDSYGYT
TRBJ1-5,TRBV7-2,12,ASSPQGSNQPQH
TRBJ2-7,TRBV12-3/TRBV12-4,11,ASSTGTGGEQY
TRBJ1-1,TRBV7-9,16,ASSSSKDQGSSSPEAF
TRBJ2-7,TRBV6-5,14,ASSYLAHFGLYEQY
TRBJ2-2,TRBV14,14,ASSLVRGRGTGELF
TRBJ2-3,TRBV5-5,13,ASSLSGDKTDTQY
TRBJ1-2,TRBV7-9,10,ASSTAAYGYT
TRBJ2-3,TRBV20-1,13,SAGLAGPSTDTQY
TRBJ2-1,TRBV3-1,11,ASSPPLYNEQF
TRBJ1-2,TRBV28,12,ASSFRNRNYGYT
TRBJ2-1,TRBV4-3,13,ASSQELARLNEQF